This T cell receptor beta chain stems from a study of technical replicates of blood from a handful of donors. TCRdb's copy holds only in-frame clones and misses some; the assay was immunoSEQ multiplex PCR. Among over 85,000 clones listed, approximately 96% were seen once. This CDR3 spans 15 amino acids. J was trimmed by 2 bases and V by 4 bases; bases with no gene match: 6. In germline, CDR1 is SGHTA, CDR2 FQGTGA. This sequence joins TRBV7-3 and TRBJ2-7, with 9 bases aligning to TRBD2. The clonotype was recovered from a human donor in good health. Sequencing used T cells isolated from PBMCs. CDR3 coding DNA: TGTGCCAGCAGCTCTGGACTAGCGCCAACCTACGAGCAGTACTTC. Protein: CASSSGLAPTYEQYF.